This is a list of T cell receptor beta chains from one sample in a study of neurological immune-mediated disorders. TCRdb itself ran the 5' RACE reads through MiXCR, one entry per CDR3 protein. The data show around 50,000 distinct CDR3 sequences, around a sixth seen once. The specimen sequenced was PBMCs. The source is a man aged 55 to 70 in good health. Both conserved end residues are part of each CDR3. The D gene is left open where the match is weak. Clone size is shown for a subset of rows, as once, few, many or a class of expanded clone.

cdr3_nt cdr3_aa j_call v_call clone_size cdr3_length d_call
TGCGCCAGCAGCTTGGAGGTAGCGGCCTCGGGAGAGACCCAGTACTTC CASSLEVAASGETQYF TRBJ2-5 TRBV5-1 few 16 .
TGCAGTGCAAATTCGGGTATTCTGGATACGCAGTATTTT CSANSGILDTQYF TRBJ2-3 TRBV20-1 many 13 .
TGTGCCAGCAGCTTAATGGGGACTAGGGCCGTTCGTGAGCAGTTCTTC CASSLMGTRAVREQFF TRBJ2-1 TRBV7-9 many 16 TRBD2
TGTGCCACCAGTAGAGATCGAGTGGGAGGTGGGTACAATGAGCAGTTATTC CATSRDRVGGGYNEQLF TRBJ2-1 TRBV15 . 17 .
TGTGCCAGCAGCTTGGCCTCCCGGACAGGGGACTACGAGCAGTACTTC CASSLASRTGDYEQYF TRBJ2-7 TRBV5-4 many 16 TRBD1
TGCGCCAGCAGTCTTGGAGAAAACACTGAAGCTTTCTTT CASSLGENTEAFF TRBJ1-1 TRBV5-1 few 13 .
TGTGCCAGCAGCTTAAACCGACAGGGGCAGCAGTACTTC CASSLNRQGQQYF TRBJ2-7 TRBV11-3 many 13 TRBD1
TGTGCCAGCAGCTTCGCAGGGGATCGTGGGCCCCTCCACTTT CASSFAGDRGPLHF TRBJ1-6 TRBV7-2 many 14 .
TGTGCCAGCAGCGGGGGGACTAGCGATGGTGGACCTACGTACAATGAGCAGTTCTTC CASSGGTSDGGPTYNEQFF TRBJ2-1 TRBV5-5 many 19 TRBD2
TGTGCCAGCAGTTTCGGACTAGCGGGAGTCACCTACGAGCAGTACTTC CASSFGLAGVTYEQYF TRBJ2-7 TRBV28 many 16 TRBD2
TGTGCCATCAGCGGGACAGGGCAAGAGACCCAGTACTTC CAISGTGQETQYF TRBJ2-5 TRBV10-3 many 13 TRBD1
TGTGCCTGGAGTGCTAGCGCTTACGAGCAGTACTTC CAWSASAYEQYF TRBJ2-7 TRBV30 . 12 .
TGTGCCAGCACTGGGAGCAGGGAGACCCAGTACTTC CASTGSRETQYF TRBJ2-5 TRBV12-3/TRBV12-4 few 12 .
TGTGCCAGCAGCTTAGGGCGGGAGGGGGGGCAGTTCTTC CASSLGREGGQFF TRBJ2-1 TRBV7-2 many 13 TRBD2
TGTGCCAGCAGCTTATACAGCCCAGGCTACGAGCAGTACTTC CASSLYSPGYEQYF TRBJ2-7 TRBV7-6 . 14 .
TGTGCCAGCAGCGGAACAGGATATCTCACAGATACGCAGTATTTT CASSGTGYLTDTQYF TRBJ2-3 TRBV5-5 many 15 .
TGTGCCAGCAGTGCGGCGGGACTGATCGGGCAGTACTTC CASSAAGLIGQYF TRBJ2-7 TRBV25-1 many 13 .
TGCGCCAGCAGCTTGGAGGGGGGGAGAAATGAGCAGTTCTTC CASSLEGGRNEQFF TRBJ2-1 TRBV5-1 . 14 .
TGCAGTGCTAGAGAGGCCGCGACAGGGCGCAATGAGCAGTTCTTC CSAREAATGRNEQFF TRBJ2-1 TRBV20-1 many 15 TRBD1
TGTGCCAGCTCACCTATGTTGGGACAAAACTATGGCTACACCTTC CASSPMLGQNYGYTF TRBJ1-2 TRBV18 many 15 .
TGCAGTGCTGGACTAGCGGGAGGGGTCGAGCAGTACTTC CSAGLAGGVEQYF TRBJ2-7 TRBV20-1 many 13 TRBD2
TGTGCCAGCTCACCACCGGGGTCCGCCAGTCCCAATCAGCCCCAGCATTTT CASSPPGSASPNQPQHF TRBJ1-5 TRBV18 . 17 .
TGCAGTGCTGGATTCATAGCGGGAGGTTACAATGAGCAGTTCTTC CSAGFIAGGYNEQFF TRBJ2-1 TRBV20-1 many 15 TRBD2
TGTGCCAGCAGTTCCGGCGGTCAGCCCCAGCATTTT CASSSGGQPQHF TRBJ1-5 TRBV28 . 12 .
TGTGCCAGCAGCTTAGCCCAGGGGCCCACCGGGGAGCTGTTTTTT CASSLAQGPTGELFF TRBJ2-2 TRBV7-9 many 15 .
TGTGCCAGCAGCTTGTGGACATGGGGTGGCCACACCTTC CASSLWTWGGHTF TRBJ1-2 TRBV5-6 . 13 .
TGCGCCAGCAGCTCCCCGGGACAGGGCCTCCTAAGCGGGGAAAAACTGTTTTTT CASSSPGQGLLSGEKLFF TRBJ1-4 TRBV5-1 many 18 TRBD1
TGCGCCAGCAGCTTGGGACAGTCTCCTGGCTACACCTTC CASSLGQSPGYTF TRBJ1-2 TRBV5-1 medium-sized 13 .
TGTGCCAGCAGCGTAGTTGAGGGAGCAAGAGAAGTTTTCTTT CASSVVEGAREVFF TRBJ1-1 TRBV9 many 14 .
TGCGCCAGCAGCCCTGGGACTAGCGGTTCAGGTGAGCAGTTCTTC CASSPGTSGSGEQFF TRBJ2-1 TRBV5-1 many 15 TRBD2
TGCAGCGTTGAATTAGTGGGGGTAGATACGCAGTATTTT CSVELVGVDTQYF TRBJ2-3 TRBV29-1 many 13 .
TGTGCCAGCAGCTTGACTACGGCCTACGAGCAGTACTTC CASSLTTAYEQYF TRBJ2-7 TRBV7-8 . 13 .
TGCAGCGTTTCGGACAGGGGGTCACACGAGCAGTACTTC CSVSDRGSHEQYF TRBJ2-7 TRBV29-1 many 13 TRBD1
TGTGCCACAGGGGGGATACCTGGAAACACCATATATTTT CATGGIPGNTIYF TRBJ1-3 TRBV15 many 13 .
TGTGCCAGCAACGACCGGGACAATGAGCAGTTCTTC CASNDRDNEQFF TRBJ2-1 TRBV7-2 many 12 .
TGTGCCAGCAGCTTAGTTGAATTCTCGGTGCAGTTCTTC CASSLVEFSVQFF TRBJ2-1 TRBV7-2 . 13 .
TGTGCCAGCAGTTCGTCAAATCCAATCTACGAGCAGTACTTC CASSSSNPIYEQYF TRBJ2-7 TRBV27 many 14 .
TGTGCCAGCAGCTTCCAGTACTTC CASSFQYF TRBJ2-7 TRBV7-2 many 8 .
TGTGCCGGCCGGGGGGCGGGAGCAATCGGGGAGCTGTTTTTT CAGRGAGAIGELFF TRBJ2-2 TRBV6-6 many 14 .
TGTGCCAGCAGCTTAGGATCGGGACAGGGAGGCTATGGCTACACCTTC CASSLGSGQGGYGYTF TRBJ1-2 TRBV7-8 many 16 TRBD1
TGTGCCAGCAGCGTAGCTGAGGGCAGGGGATCCTACGAGCAGTACTTC CASSVAEGRGSYEQYF TRBJ2-7 TRBV9 many 16 .
TGCGCCAGCAGCACGGACAGACCCCTGCGGGGTTCCACCTATAATTCACCCCTCCACTTT CASSTDRPLRGSTYNSPLHF TRBJ1-6 TRBV5-1 many 20 .
TGCGCCAGCAGCTTGGAAGGGGCGGGATGGGATCACAATGAGCAGTTCTTC CASSLEGAGWDHNEQFF TRBJ2-1 TRBV5-1 . 17 .
TGTGCCACCGGAGGAACAACTAATGAAAAACTGTTTTTT CATGGTTNEKLFF TRBJ1-4 TRBV24-1 many 13 .
TGCGCCAACAGCTTGCGTCCTGGACCAAACTCCTACGAGCAGTACTTC CANSLRPGPNSYEQYF TRBJ2-7 TRBV5-1 . 16 .